This record covers a single T cell receptor (beta chain). Antigen specificity is unknown. Each PCR contained spiked-in synthetic TCR analog templates. Assay: immunoSEQ multiplex PCR; the TCRdb copy retains only in-frame clones and omits some. The sample records some 45,000 clones, 70% to 90% being singletons. The CDR3 totals 15 residues. Deletions cut 1 base from V and 6 bases from J, with 14 bases between. Germline CDR1 SGHRS, CDR2 YFSETQ. The data were taken from a study of PD-L1 blockade in urothelial cancer. On the study more broadly: Investigators checked blood 3 weeks (second dose) and 6 weeks after treatment start.

Broader study findings: Below-median pretreatment blood TCR clonality predicted better survival.

Time point reported: pretreatment peripheral blood. The sequencing used PBMCs, collected around atezolizumab (anti-PD-L1) treatment. This receptor was taken from a man aged 55 to 70 with urothelial cancer. This chain uses TRBV5-1 with TRBJ1-5; TRBD1 is a possible D gene (6 bases). CDR3 sequence reads: CASSLTGKAGQPQHF. In nucleotides, the CDR3 is TGCGCCAGCAGCTTGACAGGGAAGGCTGGTCAGCCCCAGCATTTT.